One sample yielded the 14 T cell receptor beta chains listed below, sequenced in a study of blood T cell repertoires in COVID-19. Profiling relied on immunoSEQ multiplex PCR, and the TCRdb table lists in-frame clones only, not all of them. The sample lists around 200,000 clones; more than 75% were seen once. Sequencing was carried out using peripheral blood. The receptors shown here come from a woman aged 18-29 years who had recovered from COVID-19.

This clone was observed a single time. The V call is TRBV6-5, the J call TRBJ1-2; TRBD1 is a possible D gene (5 bases). Germline V lookup: CDR1 MNHEY, CDR2 SVGAGI. The germline V and J ends were trimmed by 7 bases and 5 bases, with 14 bases remaining between them. The CDR3 is 13 amino acids. The CDR3 bases are TGTGCCAGCATTAGCGGGGGTCGGTATGGCTACACCTTC. Translated, it gives CASISGGRYGYTF.

V is TRBV18 and J is TRBJ2-7; tentatively, D is TRBD1 (5 bases). Trimming shortened V by 3 bases and J by 3 bases, and 9 bases separated the two germline ends. The CDR3 sequence is 13 residues long. The V gene's germline CDR1 is KGHSH and CDR2 LQKENI. CDR3 region: CASSPQGFYEQYF. CDR3 in DNA: TGTGCCAGCTCACCGCAGGGTTTCTACGAGCAGTACTTC.

The J gene is TRBJ1-6, the V gene TRBV2, with 8 bases identical to TRBD1. This CDR3 has 16 residues. Germline loops: CDR1 SNHLY, CDR2 FYNNEI. V was clipped by 8 bases and J by 7 bases; unmatched bases: 13. The CDR3 loop reads CASGRTGNSFNSPLHF. The CDR3 DNA follows: TGTGCCAGCGGCAGGACAGGGAACTCTTTCAATTCACCCCTCCACTTT.

The chain is built from TRBV6-5 and TRBJ2-5, with TRBD1 identical over 9 bases. The V gene's germline CDR1 is MNHEY and CDR2 SVGAGI. The ends lost 6 bases at V and 2 bases at J; junction bases unmatched: 4. This CDR3 is built from 14 residues. Here the CDR3 reads CASSTGTGQETQYF. As DNA, the CDR3 is TGTGCCAGCAGCACAGGGACAGGGCAAGAGACCCAGTACTTC.

The chain carries TRBV7-2 and TRBJ2-1; 7 nucleotides match TRBD2. Losses at the gene ends were 6 bases for V and 7 bases for J; bases not matched to a gene: 12. CDR1 and CDR2 from the germline V gene are SGHTA and FQGNSA. The CDR3 totals 15 residues. CDR3 amino acids: CASSPPGRDRNEQFF. As DNA, the CDR3 is TGTGCCAGCAGTCCCCCAGGGAGGGACCGGAATGAGCAGTTCTTC.

CDR3 nucleotide sequence: TGTGCCAGCAGCCCTCTAGCGGGAGGGGTCACAGATACGCAGTATTTT. Translating gives CASSPLAGGVTDTQYF. The chain has TRBV3-1 (or the pseudogene TRBV3-2) and TRBJ2-3; the match to TRBD2 covers 12 bases. CDR1 is LGHDT, CDR2 YNNKEL, per germline (reference sequence). V gave up 4 bases and J gave up 2 bases; unmatched junction bases: 4. The CDR3 runs to 16 residues.

J is TRBJ1-2 and V is TRBV7-8; no reliable D call. CDR1 and CDR2 from the germline V gene are SGHVS and FQNEAQ. Deletions cut 2 bases from V and 7 bases from J, with 14 bases between. The CDR3 is 14 residues long. DNA of the CDR3: TGTGCCAGCAGCTTAAGTTTCAGCGTTACTGGCTACACCTTC. It is translated as CASSLSFSVTGYTF.

The J gene is TRBJ1-5, the V gene TRBV6-2 or TRBV6-3; D might be TRBD1 (6 bases). V lost 2 bases, J lost 5 bases, and 16 bases lay in between. The CDR3 has 16 residues. The V gene's germline CDR1 is MNHEY and CDR2 SVGEGT. The CDR3 is CASSYPRRGSYQPQHF. The DNA of the CDR3 is TGTGCCAGCAGTTACCCACGCAGGGGCTCCTATCAGCCCCAGCATTTT.

The chain has TRBV9 and TRBJ2-1; TRBD2 might be the D (5 bases). The V and J ends lost 3 bases and 0 bases respectively, with 13 bases between them. This CDR3 is built from 16 residues. Germline assignment: CDR1 SGDLS and CDR2 YYNGEE. This CDR3 is CASSGGTGSSYNEQFF. In DNA, the CDR3 is TGTGCCAGCAGCGGAGGTACGGGGAGCTCCTACAATGAGCAGTTCTTC.

The chain uses TRBV10-3 and TRBJ1-1; TRBD1 matches 9 bases. Looked up from germline, CDR1 is ENHRY and CDR2 is SYGVKD. This CDR3 has 11 amino acids. Trimming took 6 bases from V and 11 from J; bases not matched to a gene: 4. The CDR3 region has the DNA TGTGCCATCAGCGGGACAGGGAGGGCTTTCTTT. Translating it yields CAISGTGRAFF.

The CDR3 reads CAISVDRDNEQFF. CDR3 bases: TGTGCCATCAGTGTGGACAGGGACAATGAGCAGTTCTTC. V usage is TRBV10-3 and J usage is TRBJ2-1, with 8 bases fitting TRBD1. The V gene end was trimmed by 4 bases and the J gene end by 5 bases; junction bases not matched to a gene: 1. The CDR3 totals 13 residues. The germline V gene has CDR1 ENHRY and CDR2 SYGVKD.

A few counts support this clone. J is TRBJ1-5 and V is TRBV2; weak D call: TRBD1 (6 bases). Germline values: CDR1 SNHLY, CDR2 FYNNEI. V gave up 6 bases and J gave up 1 base, with 13 bases separating them. CDR3 size: 15 residues. In nucleotides, the CDR3 is TGTGCCAGCAGGACGGGGGGCGCGAGCAATCAGCCCCAGCATTTT. Protein product: CASRTGGASNQPQHF.

This rearrangement joins TRBV7-2 to TRBJ1-4, with TRBD1 identical over 7 bases. The CDR3 is made up of 11 amino acids. CDR1 is SGHTA and CDR2 is FQGNSA in the germline V gene. The J segment lost 10 bases and the V segment lost 4 bases, leaving 0 bases of the junction unmatched. DNA for the CDR3: TGTGCCAGCAGCTCAGGGGGAAAACTGTTTTTT. Translating gives CASSSGGKLFF.

V usage is TRBV24-1 and J usage is TRBJ2-2, with TRBD2 identical over 8 bases. This CDR3 has 16 residues. The junction had 8 bases not matched to a gene; V was cut back by 5 bases and J by 4 bases. Germline CDR1 reads KGHDR; CDR2 reads SFDVKD. CDR3 in DNA: TGTGCCACCAGTGCTCTGCGGGGGGAAAGCACCGGGGAGCTGTTTTTT. Protein: CATSALRGESTGELFF.